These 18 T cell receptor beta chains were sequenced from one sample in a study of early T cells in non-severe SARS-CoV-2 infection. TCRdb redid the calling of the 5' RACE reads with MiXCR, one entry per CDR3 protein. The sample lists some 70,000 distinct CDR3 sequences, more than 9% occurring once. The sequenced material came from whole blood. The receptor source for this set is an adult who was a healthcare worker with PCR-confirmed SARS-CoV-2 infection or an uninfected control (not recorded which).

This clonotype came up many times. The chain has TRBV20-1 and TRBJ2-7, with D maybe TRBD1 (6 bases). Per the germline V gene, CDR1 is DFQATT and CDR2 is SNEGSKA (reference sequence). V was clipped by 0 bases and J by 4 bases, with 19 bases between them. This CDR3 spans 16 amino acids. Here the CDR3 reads CSAREPFTGSGYEQYF. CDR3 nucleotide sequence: TGCAGTGCTAGAGAGCCCTTTACAGGGAGTGGGTACGAGCAGTACTTC.

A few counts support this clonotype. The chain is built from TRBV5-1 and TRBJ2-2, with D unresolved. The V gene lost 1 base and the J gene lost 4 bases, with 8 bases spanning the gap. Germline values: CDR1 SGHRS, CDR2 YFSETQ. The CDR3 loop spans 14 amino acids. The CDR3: CASSLNSLTGELFF. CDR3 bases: TGCGCCAGCAGCTTGAACTCCCTCACCGGGGAGCTGTTTTTT.

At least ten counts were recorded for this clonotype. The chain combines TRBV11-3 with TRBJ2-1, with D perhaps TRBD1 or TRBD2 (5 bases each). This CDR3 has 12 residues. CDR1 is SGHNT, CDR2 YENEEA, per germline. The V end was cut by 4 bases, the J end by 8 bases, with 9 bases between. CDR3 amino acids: CASSSGDDEQFF. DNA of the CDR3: TGTGCCAGCAGCTCTGGGGACGATGAGCAGTTCTTC.

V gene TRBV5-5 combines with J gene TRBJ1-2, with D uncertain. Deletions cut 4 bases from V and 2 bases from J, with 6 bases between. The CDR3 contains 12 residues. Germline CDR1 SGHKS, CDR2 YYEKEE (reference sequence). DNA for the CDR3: TGTGCCAGCAGCGAAGGGAACTATGGCTACACCTTC. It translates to CASSEGNYGYTF.

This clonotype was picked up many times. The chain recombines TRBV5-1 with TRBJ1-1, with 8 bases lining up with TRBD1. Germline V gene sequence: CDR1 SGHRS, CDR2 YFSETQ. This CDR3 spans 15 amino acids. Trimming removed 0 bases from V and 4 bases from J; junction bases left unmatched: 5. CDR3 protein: CASSLVQGGVTEAFF. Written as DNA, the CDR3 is TGCGCCAGCAGCTTGGTACAGGGGGGTGTCACTGAAGCTTTCTTT.

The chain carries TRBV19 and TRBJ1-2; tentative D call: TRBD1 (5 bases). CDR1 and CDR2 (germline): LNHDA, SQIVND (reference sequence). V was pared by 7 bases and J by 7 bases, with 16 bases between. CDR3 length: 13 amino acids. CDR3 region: CASTLHGGSGYTF. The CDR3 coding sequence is TGTGCCAGTACCCTACACGGGGGTTCTGGCTACACCTTC.

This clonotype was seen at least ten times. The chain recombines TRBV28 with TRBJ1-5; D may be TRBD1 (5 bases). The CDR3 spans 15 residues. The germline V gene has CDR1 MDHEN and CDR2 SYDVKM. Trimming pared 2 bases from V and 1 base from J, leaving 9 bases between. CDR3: CASSLTAGSNQPQHF. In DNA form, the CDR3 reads TGTGCCAGCAGTTTAACGGCAGGGAGCAATCAGCCCCAGCATTTT.

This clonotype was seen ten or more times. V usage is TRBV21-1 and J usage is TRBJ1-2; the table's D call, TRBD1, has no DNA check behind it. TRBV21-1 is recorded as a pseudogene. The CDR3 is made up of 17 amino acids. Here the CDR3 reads CASSKGERSGYRRGYTF. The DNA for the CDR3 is TGTGCCAGCAGCAAAGGAGAACGCTCCGGGTATCGACGTGGCTACACCTTC.

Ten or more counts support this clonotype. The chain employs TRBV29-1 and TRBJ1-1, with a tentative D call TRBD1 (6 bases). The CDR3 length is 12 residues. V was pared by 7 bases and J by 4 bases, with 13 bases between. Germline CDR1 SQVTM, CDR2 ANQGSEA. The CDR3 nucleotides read TGCAGCGCGGGACAAGGAAGCACTGAAGCTTTCTTT. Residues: CSAGQGSTEAFF.

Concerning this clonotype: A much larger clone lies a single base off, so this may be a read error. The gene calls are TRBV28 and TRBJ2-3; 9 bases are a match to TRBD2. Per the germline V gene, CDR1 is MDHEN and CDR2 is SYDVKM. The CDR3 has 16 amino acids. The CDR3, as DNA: TGTGCCGGCAGCCCCCTAAATGGCGGGAGGGGAGATACGCAGTATTTT. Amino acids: CAGSPLNGGRGDTQYF. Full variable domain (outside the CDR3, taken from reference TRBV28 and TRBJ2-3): DVKVTQSSRYLVKRTGEKVFLECVQDMDHENMFWYRQDPGLGLRLIYFSYDVKMKEKGDIPEGYSVSREKKERFSLILESASTNQTSMYLCAGSPLNGGRGDTQYFGPGTRLTVL.

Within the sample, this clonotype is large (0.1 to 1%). The CDR3 nucleotides read TGTGCCAGCAGTTACTCGAAGGTGGTGTACAATGAGCAGTTCTTC. It yields the protein CASSYSKVVYNEQFF. The J gene is TRBJ2-1, the V gene TRBV6-5; D gene uncertain. Per the germline V gene, CDR1 is MNHEY and CDR2 is SVGAGI. Trimming removed 0 bases at V and 4 bases at J, with 10 bases between. This CDR3 comprises 15 residues.

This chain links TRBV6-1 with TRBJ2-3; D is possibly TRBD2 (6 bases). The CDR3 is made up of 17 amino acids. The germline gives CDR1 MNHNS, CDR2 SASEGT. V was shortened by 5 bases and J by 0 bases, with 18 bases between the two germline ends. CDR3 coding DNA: TGTGCCAGCAGTTCCCGTCGGCGGGACCTTAGCACAGATACGCAGTATTTT. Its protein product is CASSSRRRDLSTDTQYF.

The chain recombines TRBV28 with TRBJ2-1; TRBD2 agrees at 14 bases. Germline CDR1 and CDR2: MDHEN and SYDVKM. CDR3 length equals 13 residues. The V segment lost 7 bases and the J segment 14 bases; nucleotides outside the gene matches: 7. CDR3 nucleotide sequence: TGTGCCAGCAATACACGGACTAGCGGGAGGAAGTTCTTC. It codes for CASNTRTSGRKFF.

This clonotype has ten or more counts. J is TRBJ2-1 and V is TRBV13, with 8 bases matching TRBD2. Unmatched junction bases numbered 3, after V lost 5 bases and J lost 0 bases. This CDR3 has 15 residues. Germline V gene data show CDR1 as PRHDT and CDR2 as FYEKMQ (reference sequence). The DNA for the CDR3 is TGTGCCAGCAGCCCCGGGACTAGCTCCTACAATGAGCAGTTCTTC. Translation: CASSPGTSSYNEQFF. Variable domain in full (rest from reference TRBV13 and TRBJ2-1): AAGVIQSPRHLIKEKRETATLKCYPIPRHDTVYWYQQGPGQDPQFLISFYEKMQSDKGSIPDRFSAQQFSDYHSELNMSSLELGDSALYFCASSPGTSSYNEQFFGPGTRLTVL.

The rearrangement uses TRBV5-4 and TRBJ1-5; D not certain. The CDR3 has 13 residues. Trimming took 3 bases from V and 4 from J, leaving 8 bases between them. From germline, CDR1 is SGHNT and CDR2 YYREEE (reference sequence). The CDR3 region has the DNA TGTGCCAGCAGCTCCGAGCCTAATCAGCCCCAGCATTTT. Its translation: CASSSEPNQPQHF.

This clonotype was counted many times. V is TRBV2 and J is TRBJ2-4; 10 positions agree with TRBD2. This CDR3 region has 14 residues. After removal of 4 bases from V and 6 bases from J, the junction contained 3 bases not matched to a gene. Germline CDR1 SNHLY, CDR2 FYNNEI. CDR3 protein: CASSGTSGTNIQYF. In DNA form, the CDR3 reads TGTGCCAGCAGTGGGACTAGCGGTACAAACATTCAGTACTTC.

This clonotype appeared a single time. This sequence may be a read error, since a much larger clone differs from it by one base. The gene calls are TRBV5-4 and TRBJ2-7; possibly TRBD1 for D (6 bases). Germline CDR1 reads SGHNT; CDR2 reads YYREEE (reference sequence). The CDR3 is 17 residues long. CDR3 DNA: TGTGCCTGCAGCTCGGACAGAGAGAATCGTTACCGGTACGAGCAGTACTTC. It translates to CACSSDRENRYRYEQYF.

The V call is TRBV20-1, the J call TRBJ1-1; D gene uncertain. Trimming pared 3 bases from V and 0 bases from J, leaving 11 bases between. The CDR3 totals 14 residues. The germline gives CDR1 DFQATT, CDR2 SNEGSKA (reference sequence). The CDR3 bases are TGCAGTGCTAGGGGTCGTGGGGTGAACACTGAAGCTTTCTTT. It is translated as CSARGRGVNTEAFF.